Below, one T cell receptor beta chain is given with its context. This CDR3 is 15 amino acids long. V was shortened by 6 bases and J by 3 bases, with 16 bases between the two germline ends. Germline values: CDR1 MNHEY, CDR2 SMNVEV (reference sequence). PCR or immunohistochemistry showed mismatch repair deficiency in every enrolled patient. The sample belongs to a study of PD-1 blockade in mismatch repair-deficient tumors. TCRdb's copy holds only in-frame clones and misses some; the assay was immunoSEQ multiplex PCR. The top ten clones hold about 12% of a sample with 100,000 to 150,000 clones, about 90% of them seen once.

This sequence was found in an adult with mismatch repair-deficient cancer. This chain uses TRBV27 with TRBJ2-3; D might be TRBD1 or TRBD2, each matching 6 bases. The source was peripheral blood, collected approximately 70 weeks after starting pembrolizumab. The CDR3: CASSVRGRQTDTQYF. CDR3 coding DNA: TGTGCCAGCAGCGTTCGGGGGCGCCAAACAGATACGCAGTATTTT.